The source of this T cell receptor (beta chain) is a study of control samples from healthy donors and cancer patients. TCRdb keeps only in-frame clones here, not all; method: immunoSEQ multiplex PCR. The table records over 150,000 clones, 94% of them present only once. This CDR3 contains 15 residues. The V end was cut by 4 bases, the J end by 6 bases, with 16 bases between. The germline gives CDR1 SNHLY, CDR2 FYNNEI. The material sequenced was blood. This TCR came from a man aged 35 to 55 in good health. The J gene is TRBJ2-1, the V gene TRBV2, with D possibly being TRBD1 or TRBD2 (7 bases each). DNA for the CDR3: TGTGCCAGCAGTGGGCAGGGGGGGACCTTCAATGAGCAGTTCTTC. Its protein product is CASSGQGGTFNEQFF.